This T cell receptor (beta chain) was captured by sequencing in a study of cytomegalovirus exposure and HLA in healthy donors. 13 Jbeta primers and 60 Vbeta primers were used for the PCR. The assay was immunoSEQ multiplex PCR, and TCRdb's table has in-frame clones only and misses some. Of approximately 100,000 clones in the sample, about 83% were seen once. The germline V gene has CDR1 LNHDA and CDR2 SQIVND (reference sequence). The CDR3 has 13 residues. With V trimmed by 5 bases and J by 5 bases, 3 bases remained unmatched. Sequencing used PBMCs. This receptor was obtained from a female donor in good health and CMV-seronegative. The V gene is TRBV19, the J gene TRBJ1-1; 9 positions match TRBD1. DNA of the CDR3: TGTGCCAGTAGTCTGGGACAGGGAACTGAAGCTTTCTTT. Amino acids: CASSLGQGTEAFF. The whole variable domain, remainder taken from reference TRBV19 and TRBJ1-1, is DGGITQSPKYLFRKEGQNVTLSCEQNLNHDAMYWYRQDPGQGLRLIYYSQIVNDFQKGDIAEGYSVSREKKESFPLTVTSAQKNPTAFYLCASSLGQGTEAFFGQGTRLTVV.